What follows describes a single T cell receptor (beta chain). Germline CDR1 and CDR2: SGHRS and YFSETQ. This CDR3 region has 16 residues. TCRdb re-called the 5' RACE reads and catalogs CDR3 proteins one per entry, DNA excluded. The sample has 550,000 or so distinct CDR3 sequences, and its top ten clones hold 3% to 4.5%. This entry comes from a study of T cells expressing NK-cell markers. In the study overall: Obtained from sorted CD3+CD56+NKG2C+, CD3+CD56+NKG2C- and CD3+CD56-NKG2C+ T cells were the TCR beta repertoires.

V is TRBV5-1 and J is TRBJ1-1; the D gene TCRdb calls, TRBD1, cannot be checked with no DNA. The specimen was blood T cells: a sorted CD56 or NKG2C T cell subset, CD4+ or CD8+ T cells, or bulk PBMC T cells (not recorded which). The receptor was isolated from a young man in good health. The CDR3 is CASSDGTDGVNTEAFF.